The present entry profiles one T cell receptor (beta chain) with its context. The repertoire was sequenced with immunoSEQ multiplex PCR; TCRdb's copy has only in-frame clones and lacks some. The repertoire consists of roughly 97,000 clones, with about 93% occurring once and the leading ten covering approximately 0.67%. The CDR3 has 17 amino acids. From germline, CDR1 is KGHSH and CDR2 LQKENI. V trimming: 4 bases; J trimming: 0 bases; junction bases outside the gene matches: 7. The record originates from a study of siplizumab effects on memory and regulatory T cells. Material: Tregs sorted from blood. This clonotype was sampled from a human donor in good health. The chain recombines TRBV18 with TRBJ2-1; the match to TRBD2 covers 9 bases. The DNA for the CDR3 is TGTGCCAGCTCACGTCGACTAGCGGAAAGCTCCTACAATGAGCAGTTCTTC. Encoded protein: CASSRRLAESSYNEQFF. Filled out from reference TRBV18 and TRBJ2-1, the complete variable domain reads NAGVMQNPRHLVRRRGQEARLRCSPMKGHSHVYWYRQLPEEGLKFMVYLQKENIIDESGMPKERFSAEFPKEGPSILRIQQVVRGDSAAYFCASSRRLAESSYNEQFFGPGTRLTVL.